This T cell receptor beta chain derives from a study of CD8 T cells in Susac syndrome. Germline CDR1 reads SQVTM; CDR2 reads ANQGSEA. This CDR3 is 14 amino acids long. Unmatched junction bases numbered 6, after V lost 3 bases and J lost 1 base. This clonotype showed up just once. When the RNA was reverse transcribed, random hexamers were used with an input of about 0.5 to 1 ug. TCRdb re-derived calls from the immunoSEQ multiplex PCR reads in MiXCR, one entry per CDR3 protein. The sample has about 180,000 distinct CDR3 sequences, just under 95% seen once. The source material was CD4+ T cells from PBMCs. The origin of this receptor is a human donor with Susac syndrome. The chain uses TRBV29-1 and TRBJ2-7; 7 nucleotides align to TRBD1. CDR3 sequence (DNA): TGCAGCGTTGATGTCCGCAGGGGGTCCTACGAGCAGTACTTC. Translated: CSVDVRRGSYEQYF.